This T cell receptor beta chain was recorded in a study of cytomegalovirus exposure and HLA in healthy donors. Study information: Of several hundred genotyped donors, around 76% clustered with self-reported Caucasian donors.

13 Jbeta primers and 60 Vbeta primers were used for the PCR. Clones were read by immunoSEQ multiplex PCR, and TCRdb kept only the in-frame ones, dropping some. The sample yields 160,000 or so clones, 65% to 80% seen once. Germline V lookup: CDR1 MDHEN, CDR2 SYDVKM. The CDR3 is 16 amino acids. The V segment lost 5 bases and the J segment 1 base; nucleotides outside the gene matches: 9. V and J are TRBV28 and TRBJ2-3, with TRBD2 matching over 7 bases. The TCR was taken from a young man in good health and CMV-seropositive. Material: PBMCs. DNA for the CDR3: TGTGCCAGCAGTCCCCGAGTGGGGGGGGGCACAGATACGCAGTATTTT. Amino acid sequence: CASSPRVGGGTDTQYF.